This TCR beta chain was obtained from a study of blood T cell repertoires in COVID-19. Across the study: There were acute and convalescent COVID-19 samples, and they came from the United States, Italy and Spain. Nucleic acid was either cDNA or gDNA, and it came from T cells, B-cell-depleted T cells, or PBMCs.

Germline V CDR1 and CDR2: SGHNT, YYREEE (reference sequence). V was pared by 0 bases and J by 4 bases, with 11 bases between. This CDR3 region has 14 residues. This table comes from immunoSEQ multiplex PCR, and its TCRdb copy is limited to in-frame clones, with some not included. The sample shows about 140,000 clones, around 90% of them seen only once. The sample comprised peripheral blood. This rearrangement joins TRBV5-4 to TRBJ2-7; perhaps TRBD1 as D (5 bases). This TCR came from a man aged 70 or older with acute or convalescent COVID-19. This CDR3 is CASSLAGYPYEQYF. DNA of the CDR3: TGTGCCAGCAGCTTGGCAGGGTACCCTTACGAGCAGTACTTC.